These 11 T cell receptor beta chains share one sample of origin, sequenced in a study of cytomegalovirus exposure and HLA in healthy donors. Primers included in the PCR were 60 Vbeta and 13 Jbeta primers. This table comes from immunoSEQ multiplex PCR, and its TCRdb copy is limited to in-frame clones, with some not included. The sample has 100,000 or so clones, 75% to 85% seen once; the top ten hold roughly 4.5%. Sequencing input: PBMCs. These receptor sequences come from a woman aged 40 to 50 in good health and CMV-seronegative.

The chain recombines TRBV6-5 with TRBJ1-6; TRBD1 might be the D (6 bases). The CDR3 sequence is 15 residues long. V gave up 5 bases and J gave up 9 bases, with 17 bases separating them. CDR1 is MNHEY and CDR2 is SVGAGI in the germline V gene. The CDR3 DNA follows: TGTGCCAGCAGTCAGCCTACAGGGTTAGGTTCACCCCTCCACTTT. This encodes CASSQPTGLGSPLHF.

The chain is built from TRBV7-9 and TRBJ2-5; tentatively, D is TRBD2 (5 bases). Germline V gene lookup returns CDR1 SEHNR and CDR2 FQNEAQ (reference sequence). Trimming took 4 bases from V and 2 from J, leaving 11 bases between them. The CDR3 consists of 14 residues. CDR3 loop: CASSSSGRQETQYF. CDR3 bases: TGTGCCAGCAGCTCGTCGGGAAGGCAAGAGACCCAGTACTTC.

The rearrangement joins TRBV5-1 to TRBJ1-1; D unresolved. This CDR3 has 14 amino acids. Looked up from germline, CDR1 is SGHRS and CDR2 is YFSETQ. V lost 0 bases to trimming and J lost 1 base, with 7 bases between them. The CDR3 DNA follows: TGCGCCAGCAGCTTGGGGCATCGGAACACTGAAGCTTTCTTT. Translated: CASSLGHRNTEAFF.

This chain connects TRBV25-1 to TRBJ2-5, with a tentative D call TRBD1 (6 bases). Germline-derived CDR1 and CDR2 are MGHDK and SYGVNS. The V end lost 4 bases, the J end lost 0 bases, and 9 bases lay between the germline ends. The CDR3 is made up of 14 amino acids. DNA of the CDR3: TGTGCCAGCAGTGGAGGACAGTACCAAGAGACCCAGTACTTC. Translated: CASSGGQYQETQYF.

The sample holds a few counts of this clone. The V gene is TRBV7-9, the J gene TRBJ1-6; TRBD1 matches 9 bases. This CDR3 comprises 14 residues. Germline lookup yields CDR1 SEHNR and CDR2 FQNEAQ (reference sequence). Trimming took 4 bases from V and 9 from J; bases not matched to a gene: 4. DNA for the CDR3: TGTGCCAGCAGCTCGACAGGGGGTGGTTCACCCCTCCACTTT. Amino acid sequence: CASSSTGGGSPLHF.

The chain joins TRBV27 to TRBJ1-1, with 7 bases identical to TRBD1. The CDR3 is 14 residues long. Trimming cost V 2 bases and J 0 bases; bases outside gene matches: 0. In germline, CDR1 is MNHEY, CDR2 SMNVEV (reference sequence). The CDR3: CASSLTGVNTEAFF. The DNA for the CDR3 is TGTGCCAGCAGTTTAACAGGGGTGAACACTGAAGCTTTCTTT.

This clone has a single count. The chain has TRBV6-5 and TRBJ1-1, with D possibly being TRBD1 (6 bases). This CDR3 is 15 amino acids long. Trimming pared 7 bases from V and 10 bases from J, leaving 25 bases between. Germline V gene data show CDR1 as MNHEY and CDR2 as SVGAGI. The CDR3 DNA reads as TGTGCCAGCATCCCATTCCCGCCGGGACATGGAGGAGCTTTCTTT. This codes for CASIPFPPGHGGAFF.

The V and J genes are TRBV6-5 and TRBJ1-2; no reliable D call. This CDR3 spans 14 amino acids. V gave up 5 bases and J gave up 3 bases, with 13 bases separating them. Looked up from germline, CDR1 is MNHEY and CDR2 is SVGAGI. In nucleotides, the CDR3 is TGTGCCAGCAGTCACCACGAGAGGGACTATGGCTACACCTTC. Translating it yields CASSHHERDYGYTF.

The chain is built from TRBV5-1 and TRBJ2-7; tentative D call: TRBD2 (6 bases). The ends were cut back, 4 bases at V and 6 bases at J, with 14 bases in the middle. Germline assignment: CDR1 SGHRS and CDR2 YFSETQ. The CDR3 consists of 13 residues. The CDR3 spells CASSMSGVFEQYF. In DNA form, the CDR3 reads TGCGCCAGCAGCATGTCGGGAGTCTTCGAGCAGTACTTC.

The J gene is TRBJ1-4, the V gene TRBV5-1, with TRBD1 matching 8 bases. V shed 4 bases and J 10 bases; nucleotides not matched to a gene: 12. CDR3 size: 15 residues. The V gene's germline CDR1 is SGHRS and CDR2 YFSETQ. The CDR3 DNA reads as TGCGCCAGCAGCCCCGCCGGACAGGGCTGGGCAAAACTGTTTTTT. Amino acid sequence: CASSPAGQGWAKLFF.

As concerns this clone: This CDR3 is also generated by other DNA sequences in the sample. V usage is TRBV7-9 and J usage is TRBJ1-1, with D tentatively TRBD1 (5 bases). V lost 3 bases and J 2 bases, leaving 10 bases between the germline ends. In germline, CDR1 is SEHNR, CDR2 FQNEAQ (reference sequence). There are 14 residues in the CDR3. Written as DNA, the CDR3 is TGTGCCAGCAGCTTGACCCAGGGAAACACTGAAGCTTTCTTT. Translated, it gives CASSLTQGNTEAFF.